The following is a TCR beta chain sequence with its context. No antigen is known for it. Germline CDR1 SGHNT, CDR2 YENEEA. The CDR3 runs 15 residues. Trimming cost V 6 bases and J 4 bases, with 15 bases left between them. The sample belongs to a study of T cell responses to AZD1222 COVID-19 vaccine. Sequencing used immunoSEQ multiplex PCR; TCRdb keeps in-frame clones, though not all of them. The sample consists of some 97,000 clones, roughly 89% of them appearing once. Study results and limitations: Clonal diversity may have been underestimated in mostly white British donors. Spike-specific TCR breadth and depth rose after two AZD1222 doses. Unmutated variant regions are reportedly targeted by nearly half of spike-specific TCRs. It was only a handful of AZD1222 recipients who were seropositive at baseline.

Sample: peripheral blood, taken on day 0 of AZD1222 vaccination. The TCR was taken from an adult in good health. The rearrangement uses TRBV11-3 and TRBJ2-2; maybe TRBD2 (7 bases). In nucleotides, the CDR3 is TGTGCCAGCAGGCTAGTGGGGGGGGCCACCGGGGAGCTGTTTTTT. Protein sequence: CASRLVGGATGELFF.